These T cell receptor beta chains were read from a single sample in a study of T cells in Graves' hyperthyroidism and ophthalmopathy. TCRdb re-derived calls from the multiplex PCR reads in MiXCR, one entry per CDR3 protein. Of about 640,000 distinct CDR3 sequences listed, around 21% are singletons. Sequencing input: blood. The receptor set was obtained from a man between 25 and 39 years old with Graves' ophthalmopathy. Both conserved end residues are part of each CDR3. A D gene is named only where the DNA matches it firmly. Size values are once, few and many counts, or a class for expanded clones, and some rows have none.

V gene: TRBV5-8
clone size: few
D gene: -
J gene: TRBJ1-2
CDR3 protein: CASSLDRPTNYGYTF
CDR3 DNA: TGTGCCAGCAGCCTTGACAGGCCTACTAACTATGGCTACACCTTC

V gene: TRBV7-7
clone size: few
D gene: TRBD2
J gene: TRBJ2-1
CDR3 protein: CASQTSGSNEQFF
CDR3 DNA: TGTGCTAGCCAGACTAGCGGTTCAAATGAGCAGTTCTTC

V gene: TRBV5-6
clone size: -
D gene: TRBD1
J gene: TRBJ1-5
CDR3 protein: CASSRRDRGINQPQHF
CDR3 DNA: TGTGCCAGCAGCCGCCGGGACAGGGGGATTAATCAGCCCCAGCATTTT

V gene: TRBV7-9
clone size: -
D gene: -
J gene: TRBJ1-2
CDR3 protein: CASSLGYTSNYGYTF
CDR3 DNA: TGTGCCAGCAGCTTAGGATACACCTCTAACTATGGCTACACCTTC

V gene: TRBV6-1
clone size: few
D gene: -
J gene: TRBJ2-1
CDR3 protein: CASSSAYPNNEQFF
CDR3 DNA: TGTGCCAGCAGTAGCGCGTACCCAAACAATGAGCAGTTCTTC

V gene: TRBV15
clone size: -
D gene: -
J gene: TRBJ1-4
CDR3 protein: CATSRERRTTNEKLFF
CDR3 DNA: TGTGCCACCAGCAGAGAACGCAGGACCACTAATGAAAAACTGTTTTTT

V gene: TRBV18
clone size: -
D gene: -
J gene: TRBJ2-1
CDR3 protein: CASSPLVSAGQFF
CDR3 DNA: TGTGCCAGCTCACCACTGGTCAGCGCGGGGCAGTTCTTC

V gene: TRBV4-1
clone size: -
D gene: -
J gene: TRBJ1-4
CDR3 protein: CASSQYHWVGDEKLFF
CDR3 DNA: TGCGCCAGCAGCCAATACCATTGGGTCGGAGATGAAAAACTGTTTTTT

V gene: TRBV6-2/TRBV6-3
clone size: -
D gene: TRBD2
J gene: TRBJ2-5
CDR3 protein: CASIGTSGYF
CDR3 DNA: TGTGCCAGCATCGGGACTAGCGGGTACTTC

V gene: TRBV29-1
clone size: few
D gene: TRBD2
J gene: TRBJ2-7
CDR3 protein: CSVLAGTSGNEQYF
CDR3 DNA: TGCAGCGTGCTTGCCGGGACTAGCGGGAACGAGCAGTACTTC

V gene: TRBV7-9
clone size: few
D gene: -
J gene: TRBJ2-3
CDR3 protein: CASREPGWDKDTQYF
CDR3 DNA: TGTGCCAGCAGGGAGCCGGGATGGGATAAAGATACGCAGTATTTT

V gene: TRBV13
clone size: -
D gene: -
J gene: TRBJ2-7
CDR3 protein: CASSPRGYNEQYF
CDR3 DNA: TGTGCCAGCAGCCCGCGGGGATATAACGAGCAGTACTTC

V gene: TRBV11-2
clone size: many
D gene: -
J gene: TRBJ2-1
CDR3 protein: CASSPISGYAEQFF
CDR3 DNA: TGTGCCAGCAGCCCGATATCAGGTTATGCTGAGCAGTTCTTC

V gene: TRBV3-1
clone size: few
D gene: TRBD2
J gene: TRBJ2-7
CDR3 protein: CASSQDSLADRYEQYF
CDR3 DNA: TGTGCCAGCAGCCAAGATTCGCTAGCGGATAGATACGAGCAGTACTTC

V gene: TRBV7-6
clone size: many
D gene: -
J gene: TRBJ1-1
CDR3 protein: CASGTLNTEAFF
CDR3 DNA: TGTGCCAGCGGGACGCTGAACACTGAAGCTTTCTTT

V gene: TRBV14
clone size: many
D gene: -
J gene: TRBJ2-1
CDR3 protein: CASSQGVNEQFF
CDR3 DNA: TGTGCCAGCAGCCAAGGCGTGAATGAGCAGTTCTTC

V gene: TRBV5-1
clone size: -
D gene: -
J gene: TRBJ2-2
CDR3 protein: CASSTDSGELFF
CDR3 DNA: TGCGCCAGCAGCACAGATTCCGGGGAGCTGTTTTTT

V gene: TRBV6-1
clone size: many
D gene: -
J gene: TRBJ1-1
CDR3 protein: CASSEERGHTDIMNTEAFF
CDR3 DNA: TGTGCCAGCAGTGAAGAACGGGGACATACTGATATTATGAACACTGAAGCTTTCTTT

V gene: TRBV28
clone size: many
D gene: -
J gene: TRBJ2-7
CDR3 protein: CASREQGSTYEQYF
CDR3 DNA: TGTGCCAGCAGGGAACAGGGTTCCACCTACGAGCAGTACTTC

V gene: TRBV7-2
clone size: -
D gene: TRBD2
J gene: TRBJ2-1
CDR3 protein: CASSPPGTSNNEQFF
CDR3 DNA: TGTGCCAGCAGTCCCCCCGGGACTAGCAACAATGAGCAGTTCTTC

V gene: TRBV6-1
clone size: few
D gene: -
J gene: TRBJ2-7
CDR3 protein: CASRDSGEQYF
CDR3 DNA: TGTGCCAGCAGGGACAGTGGAGAGCAGTACTTC

V gene: TRBV6-1
clone size: -
D gene: TRBD1
J gene: TRBJ1-5
CDR3 protein: CASSELGFRDRDQPQHF
CDR3 DNA: TGTGCCAGCAGTGAATTGGGGTTTAGAGACAGGGATCAGCCCCAGCATTTT

V gene: TRBV7-9
clone size: -
D gene: -
J gene: TRBJ1-1
CDR3 protein: CASRPDRTTEAFF
CDR3 DNA: TGTGCCAGCAGACCGGACCGAACCACTGAAGCTTTCTTT

V gene: TRBV2
clone size: many
D gene: -
J gene: TRBJ1-2
CDR3 protein: CASRLGGNYGYTF
CDR3 DNA: TGTGCCAGCAGACTTGGGGGGAACTATGGCTACACCTTC